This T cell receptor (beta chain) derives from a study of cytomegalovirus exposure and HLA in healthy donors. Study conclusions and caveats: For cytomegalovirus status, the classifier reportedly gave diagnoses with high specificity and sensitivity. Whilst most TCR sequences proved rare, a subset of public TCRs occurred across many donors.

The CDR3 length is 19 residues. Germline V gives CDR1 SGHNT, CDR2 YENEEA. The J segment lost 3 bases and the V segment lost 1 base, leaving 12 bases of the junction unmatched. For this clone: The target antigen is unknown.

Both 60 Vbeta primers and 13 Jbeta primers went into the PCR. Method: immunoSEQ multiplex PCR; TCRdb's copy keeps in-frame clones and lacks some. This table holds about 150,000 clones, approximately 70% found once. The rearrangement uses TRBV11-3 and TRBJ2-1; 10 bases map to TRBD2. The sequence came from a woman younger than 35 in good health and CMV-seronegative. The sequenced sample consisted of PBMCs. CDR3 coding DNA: TGTGCCAGCAGCTTAGTCACGTCGGTAGAGCGGGAGGGCTACAATGAGCAGTTCTTC. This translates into CASSLVTSVEREGYNEQFF.